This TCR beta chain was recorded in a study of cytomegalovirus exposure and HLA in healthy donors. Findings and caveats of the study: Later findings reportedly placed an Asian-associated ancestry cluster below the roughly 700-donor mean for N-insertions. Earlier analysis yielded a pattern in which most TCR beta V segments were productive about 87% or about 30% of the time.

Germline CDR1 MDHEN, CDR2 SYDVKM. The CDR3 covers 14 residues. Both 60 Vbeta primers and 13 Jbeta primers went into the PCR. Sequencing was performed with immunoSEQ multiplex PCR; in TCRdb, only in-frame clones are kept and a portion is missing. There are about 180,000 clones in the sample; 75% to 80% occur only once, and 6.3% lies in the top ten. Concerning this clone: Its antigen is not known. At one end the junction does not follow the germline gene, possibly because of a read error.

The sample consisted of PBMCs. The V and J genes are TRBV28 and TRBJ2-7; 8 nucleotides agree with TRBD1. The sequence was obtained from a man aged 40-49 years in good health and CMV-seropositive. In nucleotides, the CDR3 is TGTACCAGCAGTTTGCAGGGGGCTGGTTACGAGCAGTACTTC. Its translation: CTSSLQGAGYEQYF.